A selection of T cell receptor beta chains follows, all from one sample in a study of cytomegalovirus exposure and HLA in healthy donors. Measured with immunoSEQ multiplex PCR; TCRdb has only the in-frame clones, and not every one. Of about 180,000 clones in the sample, 82% were seen once. Source material: PBMCs. These receptors all come from a man in his forties or fifties in good health and CMV-seronegative. Each CDR3 is given with its conserved first and last residue. D genes are given only for firm matches.

>-|TRBV30|TRBJ1-2
CAWSVLRGSDGYTF
>-|TRBV11-3|TRBJ1-1
CASATGNTEAFF
>TRBD2|TRBV7-6|TRBJ2-7
CASSPLGLAASYEQYF
>TRBD1|TRBV7-2|TRBJ2-7
CASSRDSYYEQYF
>TRBD1|TRBV5-1|TRBJ1-1
CASSPGTGLEAFF
>TRBD2|TRBV4-2|TRBJ2-5
CASSQMGLAGGWTQYF
>TRBD1|TRBV2|TRBJ2-5
CASSRRGGTGSKETQYF
>-|TRBV5-4|TRBJ2-7
CASSLSMNEQYF
>TRBD2|TRBV30|TRBJ2-3
CAWSRGGPTDTQYF
>TRBD1|TRBV9|TRBJ1-3
CASSAGTGSGNTIYF
>-|TRBV11-3|TRBJ2-7
CASSAPDSSYEQYF
>TRBD2|TRBV11-2|TRBJ2-2
CASSLGESGRVSGELFF
>-|TRBV6-1|TRBJ2-5
CASSDHKGGRETQYF
>TRBD2|TRBV2|TRBJ2-1
CASSWAGDYNEQFF
>TRBD2|TRBV12-5|TRBJ2-7
CASAGGGGRAIEQYF
>-|TRBV30|TRBJ2-3
CAWSVQATDTQYF